These 9 T cell receptor beta chains originate from one sample sequenced in a study of T cells in tumors after PD-1 blockade. The repertoire was sequenced with immunoSEQ multiplex PCR; TCRdb's copy has only in-frame clones and lacks some. The sample lists about 10,000 clones, approximately 61% occurring once. Sequenced material: tumor tissue, taken after anti-PD-1 treatment. The receptors shown here come from a human donor with basal cell carcinoma.

The V and J genes are TRBV19 and TRBJ1-4, with D possibly matching TRBD1 (6 bases). The CDR3 runs 14 residues. Germline values: CDR1 LNHDA, CDR2 SQIVND (reference sequence). V lost 6 bases to trimming and J lost 3 bases, with 11 bases between them. The CDR3 here is CASSQGSANEKLFF. The DNA for the CDR3 is TGTGCCAGTAGCCAGGGGTCAGCTAATGAAAAACTGTTTTTT.

V is TRBV5-1 and J is TRBJ2-3; 12 bases fit TRBD1. This CDR3 region has 20 residues. Germline V gene lookup returns CDR1 SGHRS and CDR2 YFSETQ. Trimming at V came to 0 bases and at J to 4 bases, leaving 15 bases not matched to a gene. CDR3 amino acids: CASSLAPGQGAYLVADTQYF. The CDR3 DNA reads as TGCGCCAGCAGCTTGGCCCCGGGACAGGGGGCTTACTTGGTCGCAGATACGCAGTATTTT.

In this sample, this clone turned up once. The chain combines TRBV7-9 with TRBJ2-3; D is unclear. Looked up from germline, CDR1 is SEHNR and CDR2 is FQNEAQ (reference sequence). CDR3 length equals 14 residues. Deletions cut 3 bases from V and 0 bases from J, with 7 bases between. Here the CDR3 reads CASSLIASTDTQYF. CDR3 in DNA: TGTGCCAGCAGCTTGATTGCTAGCACAGATACGCAGTATTTT.

The V call is TRBV2, the J call TRBJ2-7; 10 positions agree with TRBD1. The V segment lost 3 bases and the J segment 6 bases; nucleotides outside the gene matches: 5. The CDR3 has 14 residues. Germline V CDR1 and CDR2: SNHLY, FYNNEI. This CDR3 is CASSDYGTGVEQYF. In nucleotides, the CDR3 is TGTGCCAGCAGTGACTACGGGACAGGGGTCGAGCAGTACTTC.

The chain recombines TRBV21-1 with TRBJ1-5; TRBD1, as called in the table, went unchecked against the DNA. TRBV21-1 is classified as a pseudogene. CDR3 length: 17 amino acids. CDR3 sequence: CASTLPLRDRVPRPQHF. The CDR3 bases are TGTGCCAGCACCCTACCGCTCCGGGACAGGGTCCCTCGGCCCCAGCATTTT.

The rearrangement uses TRBV6-5 and TRBJ2-1; TRBD2 matches 7 bases. The germline gives CDR1 MNHEY, CDR2 SVGAGI. The V and J ends lost 6 bases and 0 bases, in that order; junction bases with no gene match: 5. The CDR3 has 15 residues. The DNA for the CDR3 is TGTGCCAGCAGGAGGGGCGGGGGCTCCTACAATGAGCAGTTCTTC. The encoded protein is CASRRGGGSYNEQFF.

The CDR3 here is CSVGTGAGETQYF. Written as DNA, the CDR3 is TGCAGCGTTGGGACAGGGGCCGGGGAGACCCAGTACTTC. The chain couples TRBV29-1 to TRBJ2-5; 9 nucleotides match TRBD1. J gave up 5 bases and V 4 bases, and 5 bases lay outside the gene matches. The CDR3 consists of 13 residues. Germline V gene data show CDR1 as SQVTM and CDR2 as ANQGSEA. The variable domain in full, with the rest retrieved from reference TRBV29-1 and TRBJ2-5, is SAVISQKPSRDICQRGTSLTIQCQVDSQVTMMFWYRQQPGQSLTLIATANQGSEATYESGFVIDKFPISRPNLTFSTLTVSNMSPEDSSIYLCSVGTGAGETQYFGPGTRLLVL.

This clone was recorded a few times. CDR3 in amino acids: CASRAHREIKNIQYF. The CDR3 region has the DNA TGTGCCAGCAGAGCCCACCGGGAAATCAAAAACATTCAGTACTTC. The rearrangement links TRBV27 to TRBJ2-4, with D tentatively TRBD2 (5 bases). Germline CDR1 is MNHEY and CDR2 is SMNVEV (reference sequence). This CDR3 has 15 amino acids. Trimming cost V 6 bases and J 3 bases, with 15 bases left between them.

This chain joins TRBV5-1 and TRBJ1-2; 10 positions match TRBD1. Germline values: CDR1 SGHRS, CDR2 YFSETQ. CDR3 length: 15 residues. With V trimmed by 4 bases and J by 1 base, 4 bases remained unmatched. The CDR3 DNA sequence: TGCGCCAGCAGCCGGGGGGACAGGGGTAACTATGGCTACACCTTC. Its translation is CASSRGDRGNYGYTF.